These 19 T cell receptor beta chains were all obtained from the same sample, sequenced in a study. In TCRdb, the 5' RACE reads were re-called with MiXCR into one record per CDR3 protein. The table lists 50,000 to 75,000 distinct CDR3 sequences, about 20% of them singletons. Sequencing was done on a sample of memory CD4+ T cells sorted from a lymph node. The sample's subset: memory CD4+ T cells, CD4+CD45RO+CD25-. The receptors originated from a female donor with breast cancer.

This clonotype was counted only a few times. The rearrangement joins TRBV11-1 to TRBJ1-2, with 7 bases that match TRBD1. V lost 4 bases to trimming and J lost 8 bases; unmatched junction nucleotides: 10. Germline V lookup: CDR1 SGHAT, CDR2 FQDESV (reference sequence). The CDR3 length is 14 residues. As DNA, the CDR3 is TGTGCCAGCAGCTCACCGGGGACAGCGCACGGCTACACCTTC. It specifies CASSSPGTAHGYTF.

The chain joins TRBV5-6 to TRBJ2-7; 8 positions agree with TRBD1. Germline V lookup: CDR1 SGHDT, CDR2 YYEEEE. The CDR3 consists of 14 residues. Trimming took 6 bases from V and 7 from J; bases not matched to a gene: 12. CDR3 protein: CASTSWTGRGEQYF. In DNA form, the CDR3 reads TGTGCCAGCACCTCCTGGACAGGGAGAGGAGAGCAGTACTTC.

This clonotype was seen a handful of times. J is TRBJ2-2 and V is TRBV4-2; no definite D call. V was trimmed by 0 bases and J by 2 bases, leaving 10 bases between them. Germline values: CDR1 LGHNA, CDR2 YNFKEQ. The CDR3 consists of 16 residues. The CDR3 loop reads CASSQDWATNTGELFF. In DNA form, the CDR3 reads TGTGCCAGCAGCCAAGATTGGGCTACCAACACCGGGGAGCTGTTTTTT.

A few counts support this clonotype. The CDR3 bases are TGTGCCACCGTATTGAAACCCCCTGAAGCTTTCTTT. Amino acids: CATVLKPPEAFF. J is TRBJ1-1 and V is TRBV6-1, with D unclear. Germline values: CDR1 MNHNS, CDR2 SASEGT. V was pared by 10 bases and J by 6 bases, with 15 bases between. This CDR3 comprises 12 residues.

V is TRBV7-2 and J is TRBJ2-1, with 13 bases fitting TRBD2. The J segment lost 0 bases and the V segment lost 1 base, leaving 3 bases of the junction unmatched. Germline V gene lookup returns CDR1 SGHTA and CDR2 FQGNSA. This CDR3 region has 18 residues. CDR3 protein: CASSLGTSGSSSYNEQFF. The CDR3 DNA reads TGTGCCAGCAGCTTAGGGACTAGCGGGAGTAGCTCCTACAATGAGCAGTTCTTC.

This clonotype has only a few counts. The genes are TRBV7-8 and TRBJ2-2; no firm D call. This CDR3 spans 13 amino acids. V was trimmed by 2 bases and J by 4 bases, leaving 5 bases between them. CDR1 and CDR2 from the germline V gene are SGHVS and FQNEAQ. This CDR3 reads CASSLHGTGELFF. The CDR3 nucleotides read TGTGCCAGCAGCTTACACGGCACCGGGGAGCTGTTTTTT.

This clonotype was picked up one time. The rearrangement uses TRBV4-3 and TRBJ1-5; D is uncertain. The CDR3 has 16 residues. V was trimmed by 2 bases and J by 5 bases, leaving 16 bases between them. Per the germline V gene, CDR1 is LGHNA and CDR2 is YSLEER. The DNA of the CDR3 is TGCGCCAGCAGCCAAAAGTATTCAGCAGGAGATCAGCCCCAGCATTTT. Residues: CASSQKYSAGDQPQHF.

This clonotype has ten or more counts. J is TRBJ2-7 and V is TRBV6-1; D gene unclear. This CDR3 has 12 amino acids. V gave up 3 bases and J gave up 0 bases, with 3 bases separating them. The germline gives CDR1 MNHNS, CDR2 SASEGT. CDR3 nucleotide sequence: TGTGCCAGCAGTGACGACTCCTACGAGCAGTACTTC. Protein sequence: CASSDDSYEQYF.

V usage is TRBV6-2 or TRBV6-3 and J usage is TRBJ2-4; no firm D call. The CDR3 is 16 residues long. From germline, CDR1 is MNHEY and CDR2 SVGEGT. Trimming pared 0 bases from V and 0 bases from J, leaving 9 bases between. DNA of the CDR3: TGTGCCAGCAGTTACTCGGGCCCGATAGCCAAAAACATTCAGTACTTC. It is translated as CASSYSGPIAKNIQYF.

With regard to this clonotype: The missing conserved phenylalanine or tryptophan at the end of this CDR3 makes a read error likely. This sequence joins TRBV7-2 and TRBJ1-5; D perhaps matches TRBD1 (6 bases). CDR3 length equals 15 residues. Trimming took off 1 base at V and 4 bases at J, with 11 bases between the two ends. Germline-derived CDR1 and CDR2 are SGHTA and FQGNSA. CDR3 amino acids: CASSLGPTGNQPQHL. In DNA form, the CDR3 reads TGTGCCAGCAGCTTAGGACCAACAGGGAATCAGCCCCAGCATCTT.

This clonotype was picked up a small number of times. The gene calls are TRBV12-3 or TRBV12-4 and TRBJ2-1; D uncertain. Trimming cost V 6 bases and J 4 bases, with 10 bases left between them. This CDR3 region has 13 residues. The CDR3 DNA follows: TGTGCCAGCAGCCTTGACCCGTACAATGAGCAGTTCTTC. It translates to CASSLDPYNEQFF.

The CDR3 loop is CASSYSVEDDTQYF. CDR3 nucleotides: TGTGCCAGCAGTTACTCGGTAGAGGATGATACGCAGTATTTT. The chain uses TRBV6-2 or TRBV6-3 and TRBJ2-3, with unresolved D. Trimming stripped 0 bases from V and 6 bases from J, with 10 bases between. The CDR3 has 14 amino acids. Germline CDR1 is MNHEY and CDR2 is SVGEGT.

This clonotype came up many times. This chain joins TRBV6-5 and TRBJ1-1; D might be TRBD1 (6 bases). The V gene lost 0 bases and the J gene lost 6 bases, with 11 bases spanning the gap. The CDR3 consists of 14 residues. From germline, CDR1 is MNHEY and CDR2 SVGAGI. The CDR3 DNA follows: TGTGCCAGCAGTTACTCCCATCAGGGGTCTGAAGCTTTCTTT. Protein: CASSYSHQGSEAFF.

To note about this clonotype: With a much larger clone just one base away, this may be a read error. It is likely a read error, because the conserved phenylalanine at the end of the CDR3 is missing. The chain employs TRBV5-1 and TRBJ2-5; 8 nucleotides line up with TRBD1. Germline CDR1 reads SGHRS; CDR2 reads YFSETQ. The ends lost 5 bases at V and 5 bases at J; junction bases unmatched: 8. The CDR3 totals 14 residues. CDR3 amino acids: CASRTGTGRETQYS. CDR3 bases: TGCGCCAGCAGAACCGGGACAGGAAGGGAGACCCAGTACTCC.

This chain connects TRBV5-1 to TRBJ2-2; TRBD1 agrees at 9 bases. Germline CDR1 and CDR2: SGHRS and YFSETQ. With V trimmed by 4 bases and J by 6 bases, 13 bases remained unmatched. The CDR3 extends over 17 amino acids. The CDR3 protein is CASSPAEGQGSPGELFF. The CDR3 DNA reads TGCGCCAGCAGCCCGGCGGAGGGACAGGGTAGTCCCGGGGAGCTGTTTTTT.

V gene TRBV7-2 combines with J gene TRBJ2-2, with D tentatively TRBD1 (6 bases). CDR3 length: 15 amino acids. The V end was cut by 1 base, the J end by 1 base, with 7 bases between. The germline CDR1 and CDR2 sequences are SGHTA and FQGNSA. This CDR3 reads CASSLDRVNTGELFF. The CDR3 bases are TGTGCCAGCAGCTTAGACAGGGTGAACACCGGGGAGCTGTTTTTT.

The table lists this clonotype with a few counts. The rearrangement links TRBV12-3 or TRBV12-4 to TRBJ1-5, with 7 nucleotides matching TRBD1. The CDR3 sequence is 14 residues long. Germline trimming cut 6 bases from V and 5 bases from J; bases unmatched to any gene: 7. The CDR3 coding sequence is TGTGCCAGCAGCCGTGGGGACAGCGATCAGCCCCAGCATTTT. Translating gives CASSRGDSDQPQHF.

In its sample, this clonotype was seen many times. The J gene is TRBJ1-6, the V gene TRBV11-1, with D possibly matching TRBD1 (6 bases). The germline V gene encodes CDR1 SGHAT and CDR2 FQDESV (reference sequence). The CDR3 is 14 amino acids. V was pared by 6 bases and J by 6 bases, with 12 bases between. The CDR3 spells CASSPDSPNSPLHF. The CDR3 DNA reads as TGTGCCAGCAGTCCGGACAGCCCTAATTCACCCCTCCACTTT.

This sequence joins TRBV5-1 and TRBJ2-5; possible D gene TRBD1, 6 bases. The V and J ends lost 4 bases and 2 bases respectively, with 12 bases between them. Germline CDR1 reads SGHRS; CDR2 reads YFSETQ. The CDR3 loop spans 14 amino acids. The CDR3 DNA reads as TGCGCCAGCAGCACACCGGGACAACAAGAGACCCAGTACTTC. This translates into CASSTPGQQETQYF.